This TCR beta chain was recovered during a study of cytomegalovirus exposure and HLA in healthy donors. Broader study findings: Reportedly, HLA-A and HLA-B alleles of most subjects were accurately predicted from TCR beta. Later work showed greater clonal expansion in HLA-associated TCR beta chains than in equally common others.

The study ran its PCR with 60 Vbeta and 13 Jbeta primers. Some clones are missing from TCRdb's copy, which holds only in-frame ones; the method was immunoSEQ multiplex PCR. The sample table sets out under 65,000 clones. CDR1 MNHNY and CDR2 SVGAGI come from the germline V gene (reference sequence). The CDR3 sequence is 14 residues long. V was cut by 5 bases and J by 5 bases, with 13 bases left in between. As to this clone: The antigen remains unidentified.

The chain recombines TRBV6-6 with TRBJ1-5; no clear D gene. Material for sequencing was PBMCs. This TCR was recovered from a woman between 40 and 55 years old in good health and CMV-seronegative. As DNA, the CDR3 is TGTGCCAGCAGTAATCGAGAGCCCGATCAGCCCCAGCATTTT. Protein sequence: CASSNREPDQPQHF.